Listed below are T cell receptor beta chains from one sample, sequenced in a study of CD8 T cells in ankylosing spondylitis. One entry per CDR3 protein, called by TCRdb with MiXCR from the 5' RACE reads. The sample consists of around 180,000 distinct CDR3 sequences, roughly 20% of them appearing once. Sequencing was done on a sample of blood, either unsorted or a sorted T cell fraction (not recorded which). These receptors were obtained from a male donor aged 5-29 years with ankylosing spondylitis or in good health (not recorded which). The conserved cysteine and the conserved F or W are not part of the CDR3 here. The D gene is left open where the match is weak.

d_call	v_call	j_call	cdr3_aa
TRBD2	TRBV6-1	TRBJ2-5	ASRELGLAGGQETQY
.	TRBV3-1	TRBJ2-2	ASSQDYRDDTGELF
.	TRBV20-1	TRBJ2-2	SARDGYTGELF
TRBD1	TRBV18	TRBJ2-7	ASCPQGDPYEQY
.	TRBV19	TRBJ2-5	ASSIEGWGETQY
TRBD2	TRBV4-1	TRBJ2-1	ASSQQLAGDLYNEQF
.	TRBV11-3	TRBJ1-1	ASSIWRMTEAF
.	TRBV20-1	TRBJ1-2	SAGGQGTDYGYT
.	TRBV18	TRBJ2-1	ASSPPASLSYNEQF
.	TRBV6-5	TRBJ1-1	ASTLQGTEAF
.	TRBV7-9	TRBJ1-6	ASSFSQAPNSPLH
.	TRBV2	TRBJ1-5	ASSESSNQPQH
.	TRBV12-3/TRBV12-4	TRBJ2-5	ASSLAAEETQY
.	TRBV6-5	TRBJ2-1	ASRSSSYNEQF
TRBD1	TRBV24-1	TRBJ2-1	ATSGQGARVEQF
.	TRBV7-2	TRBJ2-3	ASSLLAGQEY
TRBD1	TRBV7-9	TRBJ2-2	ASRGTGNNTGELF
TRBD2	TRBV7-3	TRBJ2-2	ASSYPETSGTDTGELF
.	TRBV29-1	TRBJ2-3	SVPTESTYTQY
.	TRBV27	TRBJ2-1	ASSLSSSRDEQF
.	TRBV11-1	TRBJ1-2	ASSLLAEGSYT
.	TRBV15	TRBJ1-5	ATSRAGGGQPQH
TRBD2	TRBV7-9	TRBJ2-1	ASSPRLAEHNEQF
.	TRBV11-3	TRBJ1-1	ASSLGSGGSSAF
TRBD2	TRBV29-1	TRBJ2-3	SVPPYREGTDTQY
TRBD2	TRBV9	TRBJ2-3	ASSAAGLAGTDTQY
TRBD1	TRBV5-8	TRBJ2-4	ASSSGQGGNIQY
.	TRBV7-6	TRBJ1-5	ASSLGWTQPQH
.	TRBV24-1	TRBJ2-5	ATSDPDGTGPAQTQY
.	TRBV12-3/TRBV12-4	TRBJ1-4	ASSFLAGGERKLF
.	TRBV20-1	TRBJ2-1	SASREIELGDYNEQF
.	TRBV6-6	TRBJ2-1	ASSHTPKIAVSSYNEQF
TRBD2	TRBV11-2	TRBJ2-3	ASSHPGTRATDTQY
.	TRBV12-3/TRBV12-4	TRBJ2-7	ASSLGQPYEQY
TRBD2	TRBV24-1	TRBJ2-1	ATSEPRLAAYNEQF
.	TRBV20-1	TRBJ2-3	SARDMNTQY
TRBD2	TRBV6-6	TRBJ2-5	ASSHPTSGQETQY
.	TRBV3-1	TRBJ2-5	ASSQDVGSETQY
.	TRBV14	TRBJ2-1	ASSQGARGNEQF
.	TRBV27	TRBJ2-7	ASSFGDNIYEQY
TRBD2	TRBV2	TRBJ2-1	ASSVGLAGA
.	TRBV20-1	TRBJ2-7	SAVLVVRLHEQY
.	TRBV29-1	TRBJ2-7	SVEGDGNSYEQY
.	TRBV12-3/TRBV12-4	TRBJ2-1	ASSHSSGHSYNEQF
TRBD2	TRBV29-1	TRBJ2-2	SAREGRIGGTGELF
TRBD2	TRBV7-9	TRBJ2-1	ASSQAGSGRGNEQF
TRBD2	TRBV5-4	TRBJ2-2	ASSLPHLAGAGELF
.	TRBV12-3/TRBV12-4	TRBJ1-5	ASSLSFWDQGSNQPQH
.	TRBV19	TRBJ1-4	ASQKLNEKLF